A single sample is the source of the 16 T cell receptor beta chains below, sequenced in a study of vaccination effects on CD4 cells after COVID-19. Viral peptide pools were used in the ViraFEST assay to expand antigen-specific CD4+ T cells, and sequencing came afterward. Culture lasted 10 days before CD4+ T cell isolation. Each participant was administered two doses of either the BNT162b2 or the mRNA-1273 vaccine. What these receptors recognize is not known. Here immunoSEQ multiplex PCR was the method, and the copy in TCRdb shows in-frame clones only, minus some. This sample carries 57,000 or so clones, roughly 73% of them seen once, and the ten largest clones take 0.95% to 1.5%. The sample here was CD4+ T cells from PBMCs cultured with HCoV-229E spike peptides, taken after COVID-19 vaccination. The source is a human donor who received a COVID-19 vaccine.

V and J are TRBV18 and TRBJ2-5; D possibly matches TRBD1 or TRBD2 (5 bases each). This CDR3 is built from 13 residues. The germline gives CDR1 KGHSH, CDR2 LQKENI. V was shortened by 2 bases and J by 5 bases, with 9 bases between the two germline ends. The CDR3 protein is CASSPEGWETQYF. In DNA, the CDR3 is TGTGCCAGCTCACCAGAGGGGTGGGAGACCCAGTACTTC.

This clone was seen only a few times. The V gene is TRBV9, the J gene TRBJ1-1; the match to TRBD1 covers 8 bases. The germline V gene encodes CDR1 SGDLS and CDR2 YYNGEE. CDR3 length: 15 residues. After removal of 3 bases from V and 4 bases from J, the junction contained 8 bases not matched to a gene. CDR3 in amino acids: CASSANQGARTEAFF. CDR3 bases: TGTGCCAGCAGCGCTAATCAGGGGGCGCGCACTGAAGCTTTCTTT.

This clone was detected only a few times. The V call is TRBV6-5, the J call TRBJ2-3; 11 bases agree with TRBD2. Germline V gene sequence: CDR1 MNHEY, CDR2 SVGAGI. This CDR3 is 15 amino acids long. V lost 6 bases to trimming and J lost 2 bases; unmatched junction nucleotides: 4. The CDR3 nucleotides are TGTGCCAGCAGCACACTAGCGGGGGACACAGATACGCAGTATTTT. It translates to CASSTLAGDTDTQYF.

CDR3 sequence: CASSINLNTEAFF. In DNA, the CDR3 is TGTGCCAGTAGTATCAATTTGAACACTGAAGCTTTCTTT. The rearrangement uses TRBV19 and TRBJ1-1, with D unclear. V lost 3 bases and J lost 0, with 5 bases in between. The CDR3 is made up of 13 amino acids. Germline-derived CDR1 and CDR2 are LNHDA and SQIVND (reference sequence).

J is TRBJ2-1 and V is TRBV6-5; 10 bases line up with TRBD2. CDR3 length equals 15 residues. The V gene's germline CDR1 is MNHEY and CDR2 SVGAGI. The ends lost 0 bases at V and 6 bases at J; junction bases unmatched: 2. CDR3 DNA sequence: TGTGCCAGCAGTTACTCGAGCGGGGGGGCCAATGAGCAGTTCTTC. It translates to CASSYSSGGANEQFF.

The rearrangement uses TRBV9 and TRBJ1-2, with TRBD1 identical over 9 bases. After removal of 3 bases from V and 7 bases from J, the junction contained 16 bases not matched to a gene. Germline CDR1 reads SGDLS; CDR2 reads YYNGEE. The CDR3 has 17 amino acids. The CDR3 loop is CASSALPPGQGRGGYTF. The CDR3 region has the DNA TGTGCCAGCAGCGCACTACCACCGGGACAGGGCCGCGGTGGCTACACCTTC. Full variable domain (outside the CDR3, taken from reference TRBV9 and TRBJ1-2): DSGVTQTPKHLITATGQRVTLRCSPRSGDLSVYWYQQSLDQGLQFLIQYYNGEERAKGNILERFSAQQFPDLHSELNLSSLELGDSALYFCASSALPPGQGRGGYTFGSGTRLTVV.

J is TRBJ2-1 and V is TRBV5-1; 7 bases fit TRBD1. The CDR3 has 15 residues. Per the germline V gene, CDR1 is SGHRS and CDR2 is YFSETQ. J lost 4 bases, V lost 5 bases, and 9 bases had no gene match. This CDR3 reads CASRPGTADYNEQFF. The CDR3 DNA follows: TGCGCCAGCAGACCCGGGACAGCAGATTACAATGAGCAGTTCTTC.

The chain links TRBV6-5 to TRBJ1-1, with D perhaps matching TRBD1 (5 bases). The germline V gene encodes CDR1 MNHEY and CDR2 SVGAGI. V was shortened by 2 bases and J by 4 bases, with 14 bases between the two germline ends. This CDR3 spans 15 amino acids. The DNA of the CDR3 is TGTGCCAGCAGTTACCCGTCCGCGGGGCGCACTGAAGCTTTCTTT. Translating it yields CASSYPSAGRTEAFF.

The V call is TRBV7-3, the J call TRBJ2-5; 9 positions agree with TRBD2. CDR3 size: 15 residues. The germline CDR1 and CDR2 sequences are SGHTA and FQGTGA. Germline trimming cut 5 bases from V and 4 bases from J; bases unmatched to any gene: 8. CDR3 in amino acids: CASSLSGGRTETQYF. In DNA, the CDR3 is TGTGCCAGCAGCCTTAGCGGGGGTCGTACAGAGACCCAGTACTTC.

This clone was seen only once. V is TRBV7-9 and J is TRBJ2-3; a weak D match, TRBD1 (5 bases). Germline V gene sequence: CDR1 SEHNR, CDR2 FQNEAQ (reference sequence). The CDR3 is made up of 16 amino acids. The V gene lost 0 bases and the J gene lost 1 base, with 11 bases spanning the gap. CDR3 in DNA: TGTGCCAGCAGCTTAGCAGGGGCCGTGGGCACAGATACGCAGTATTTT. This gives the protein CASSLAGAVGTDTQYF.

The J gene is TRBJ1-1, the V gene TRBV18, with D possibly matching TRBD1 (6 bases). The CDR3 loop spans 16 amino acids. Germline-derived CDR1 and CDR2 are KGHSH and LQKENI. V gave up 3 bases and J gave up 6 bases, with 20 bases separating them. The DNA of the CDR3 is TGTGCCAGCTCACCGACAGGAGCGACAGCGTCCCCTGAAGCTTTCTTT. Translating it yields CASSPTGATASPEAFF.

The CDR3 loop reads CASSWSGSYNEQFF. CDR3 in DNA: TGTGCCAGCAGCTGGTCAGGATCATACAATGAGCAGTTCTTC. This chain links TRBV5-6 with TRBJ2-1; the D is unclear. The germline V gene encodes CDR1 SGHDT and CDR2 YYEEEE. The CDR3 contains 14 residues. Trimming took off 3 bases at V and 4 bases at J, with 11 bases between the two ends.

The chain's CDR3 is CASSPMRPRVSPLHF. The DNA of the CDR3 is TGTGCCAGCTCACCAATGAGGCCGAGGGTTTCACCCCTCCACTTT. V gene TRBV18 combines with J gene TRBJ1-6; D not certain. Germline lookup yields CDR1 KGHSH and CDR2 LQKENI. V was clipped by 2 bases and J by 9 bases, with 14 bases between them. There are 15 residues in the CDR3.

The chain carries TRBV30 and TRBJ1-1, with 7 bases that match TRBD1. V gave up 0 bases and J gave up 1 base; unmatched junction bases: 8. The CDR3 loop spans 16 amino acids. Germline CDR1 reads GTSNPN; CDR2 reads SVGIG (reference sequence). The DNA for the CDR3 is TGTGCCTGGAGTGTAAGGCGGACAGGCGCGAACACTGAAGCTTTCTTT. It yields the protein CAWSVRRTGANTEAFF.

This clone has just a few counts. The rearrangement uses TRBV7-3 and TRBJ2-3; D gene uncertain. Trimming removed 2 bases at V and 3 bases at J, with 6 bases between. Germline-derived CDR1 and CDR2 are SGHTA and FQGTGA. The CDR3 runs 13 residues. CDR3 sequence reads: CASSLRPTDTQYF. In nucleotides, the CDR3 is TGTGCCAGCAGCTTACGCCCTACAGATACGCAGTATTTT.

This clone was detected a few times. The chain employs TRBV28 and TRBJ1-3; 7 bases align to TRBD1. Germline V gene data show CDR1 as MDHEN and CDR2 as SYDVKM. After removal of 5 bases from V and 2 bases from J, the junction contained 3 bases not matched to a gene. The CDR3 spans 14 residues. Here the CDR3 DNA reads TGTGCCAGCAGTAGGACAGGTACTGGAAACACCATATATTTT. This translates into CASSRTGTGNTIYF.